Presented here are 26 T cell receptor beta chains from one specimen sequenced in a study of CD8 T cells in ankylosing spondylitis. Each CDR3 protein is one row after TCRdb ran MiXCR on the 5' RACE reads. This sample has about 200,000 distinct CDR3 sequences; under 30% occur once, and the top ten carry about 6.9%. The sample consisted of blood, either unsorted or a sorted T cell fraction (not recorded which). The receptors come from a male donor with ankylosing spondylitis or in good health (not recorded which).

This clonotype was seen a few times. This chain uses TRBV12-3 or TRBV12-4 with TRBJ2-2, with D possibly being TRBD1 (6 bases). Deletions cut 3 bases from V and 7 bases from J, with 21 bases between. This CDR3 is built from 17 residues. CDR3 region: CASSFHRARGFGGELFF. CDR3 DNA: TGTGCCAGCAGTTTTCACCGGGCCAGGGGTTTTGGCGGGGAGCTGTTTTTT.

The table lists this clonotype with many counts. This chain joins TRBV6-1 and TRBJ2-5; D is uncertain. This CDR3 spans 18 amino acids. V lost 6 bases and J lost 5, with 28 bases in between. Germline V lookup: CDR1 MNHNS, CDR2 SASEGT. DNA for the CDR3: TGTGCCAGCAGCTCTTGGCCGATATCGAGCCAGCCGTGGGAGACCCAGTACTTC. This gives the protein CASSSWPISSQPWETQYF.

J is TRBJ2-6 and V is TRBV12-3 or TRBV12-4; D possibly corresponds to TRBD2 (7 bases). V was pared by 1 base and J by 9 bases, with 13 bases between. CDR3 length: 15 amino acids. CDR3 in amino acids: CASSLVGGAVNVLTF. CDR3 DNA sequence: TGTGCCAGCAGTTTAGTAGGGGGGGCCGTCAACGTCCTGACTTTC.

Many counts were recorded for this clonotype. This chain uses TRBV20-1 with TRBJ2-3; TRBD2 agrees at 9 bases. Trimming cost V 2 bases and J 0 bases; bases outside gene matches: 6. The CDR3 consists of 16 residues. Germline V gene sequence: CDR1 DFQATT, CDR2 SNEGSKA (reference sequence). CDR3 DNA: TGCAGTGCTAGAAAGGGTAGCGGGGGAAGCACAGATACGCAGTATTTT. It encodes CSARKGSGGSTDTQYF.

The gene calls are TRBV11-2 and TRBJ1-6; no definite D call. Germline loops: CDR1 SGHAT, CDR2 FQNNGV. V was cut by 3 bases and J by 10 bases, with 7 bases left in between. CDR3 size: 12 residues. The CDR3 protein is CASSLSRSPLHF. CDR3 DNA: TGTGCCAGCAGCTTGTCGCGGTCACCCCTCCACTTT.

At least ten counts were recorded for this clonotype. The chain links TRBV3-1 to TRBJ2-3; D may correspond to TRBD1 or TRBD2 (5 bases each). CDR3 length: 15 amino acids. The germline gives CDR1 LGHDT, CDR2 YNNKEL (reference sequence). Trimming took off 4 bases at V and 5 bases at J, with 16 bases between the two ends. CDR3 region: CASSPPGTKGDTQYF. CDR3 nucleotides: TGTGCCAGCAGCCCTCCGGGGACGAAGGGAGATACGCAGTATTTT.

This clonotype was recorded at least ten times. The chain joins TRBV3-1 to TRBJ2-1; TRBD1 matches at 7 bases. Germline CDR1 is LGHDT and CDR2 is YNNKEL (reference sequence). V gave up 4 bases and J gave up 3 bases; unmatched junction bases: 9. The CDR3 has 16 residues. The CDR3 loop is CASSPPRAGGYNEQFF. CDR3 nucleotide sequence: TGTGCCAGCAGCCCTCCAAGGGCAGGGGGCTACAATGAGCAGTTCTTC.

This clonotype was seen repeatedly, ten times or more. The genes are TRBV28 and TRBJ1-4; 9 bases agree with TRBD1. The CDR3 consists of 15 residues. Unmatched junction bases numbered 5, after V lost 3 bases and J lost 6 bases. Germline-derived CDR1 and CDR2 are MDHEN and SYDVKM. The CDR3 loop reads CASSFETGGDEKLFF. CDR3 sequence (DNA): TGTGCCAGCAGTTTCGAGACAGGGGGAGATGAAAAACTGTTTTTT.

V and J are TRBV4-2 and TRBJ2-1; a possible D gene is TRBD1 (5 bases). The CDR3 totals 15 residues. Trimming cost V 4 bases and J 4 bases, with 14 bases left between them. CDR1 is LGHNA, CDR2 YNFKEQ, per germline. CDR3 bases: TGTGCCAGCAGCCCCCTATTGGGGCAGTACAATGAGCAGTTCTTC. Its protein product is CASSPLLGQYNEQFF.

This chain links TRBV15 with TRBJ2-5, with 7 bases aligning to TRBD2. V shed 1 base, J shed 5 bases, and the junction held 13 bases outside the gene matches. The CDR3 runs 17 residues. Germline lookup yields CDR1 LNHNV and CDR2 YYDKDF (reference sequence). The CDR3 DNA follows: TGTGCCACCAGCAGAGTTCAGGGAGGGTTCGTCTGGGAGACCCAGTACTTC. It is translated as CATSRVQGGFVWETQYF.

This clonotype was found a few times. The chain is built from TRBV6-5 and TRBJ2-3, with a weak D call TRBD1 (5 bases). Germline loops: CDR1 MNHEY, CDR2 SVGAGI. Trimming took off 2 bases at V and 8 bases at J, with 14 bases between the two ends. The CDR3 is 14 residues long. The DNA of the CDR3 is TGTGCCAGCAGTTACGACGCAGGGTCCGCTACGCAGTATTTT. Protein sequence: CASSYDAGSATQYF.

The chain employs TRBV20-1 and TRBJ2-5, with 12 bases lining up with TRBD2. J was trimmed by 7 bases and V by 3 bases; bases with no gene match: 9. The CDR3 is 15 residues long. Germline CDR1 and CDR2: DFQATT and SNEGSKA (reference sequence). CDR3 in DNA: TGCAGTGCTAGCCCCGGACTAGCGGGATTCGGGACCCAGTACTTC. It encodes CSASPGLAGFGTQYF.

The chain couples TRBV7-2 to TRBJ2-7, with TRBD1 matching 9 bases. The CDR3 loop spans 12 amino acids. V lost 3 bases, J lost 6 bases, and 0 bases stayed unmatched. Germline V gene data show CDR1 as SGHTA and CDR2 as FQGNSA. CDR3: CASSLDRGEQYF. CDR3 DNA: TGTGCCAGCAGCTTGGACAGGGGCGAGCAGTACTTC.

This clonotype was detected ten times or more. In DNA, the CDR3 is TGTGCCAGCAGTCCCGCAGGGTATGGCTACACCTTC. It codes for CASSPAGYGYTF. The rearrangement uses TRBV12-3 or TRBV12-4 and TRBJ1-2, with D maybe TRBD1 (5 bases). The V gene lost 5 bases and the J gene lost 5 bases, with 9 bases spanning the gap. This CDR3 spans 12 amino acids.

This clonotype was recorded at least ten times. J is TRBJ2-7 and V is TRBV27; D uncertain. The CDR3 extends over 15 amino acids. The germline CDR1 and CDR2 sequences are MNHEY and SMNVEV (reference sequence). The V and J ends lost 2 bases and 2 bases respectively, with 13 bases between them. CDR3 amino acids: CASSLAQSWAYEQYF. The CDR3 region has the DNA TGTGCCAGCAGTTTAGCACAGTCATGGGCCTACGAGCAGTACTTC.

Only a few counts were recorded for this clonotype. CDR3: CSASDRNTQYF. CDR3 nucleotides: TGCAGTGCTAGTGACCGAAATACGCAGTATTTT. This sequence joins TRBV20-1 and TRBJ2-3; D gene ambiguous. Germline values: CDR1 DFQATT, CDR2 SNEGSKA (reference sequence). The CDR3 runs 11 residues. Trimming pared 3 bases from V and 7 bases from J, leaving 8 bases between.

This clonotype was observed a few times. J is TRBJ2-7 and V is TRBV6-1, with D perhaps TRBD1 or TRBD2 (6 bases each). Germline V gene data show CDR1 as MNHNS and CDR2 as SASEGT. The ends were cut back, 7 bases at V and 2 bases at J, with 18 bases in the middle. The CDR3 covers 15 residues. CDR3 residues: CASKGGERYTYEQYF. The CDR3 DNA reads TGTGCCAGCAAGGGGGGTGAGCGGTACACCTACGAGCAGTACTTC.

This clonotype was recorded at least ten times. This chain uses TRBV29-1 with TRBJ1-3; D is unclear. The V gene lost 6 bases and the J gene lost 4 bases, with 10 bases spanning the gap. This CDR3 has 12 amino acids. The germline V gene has CDR1 SQVTM and CDR2 ANQGSEA. The CDR3 DNA sequence: TGCAGCGTGAGGGTCCCAGGAAACACCATATATTTT. Its translation: CSVRVPGNTIYF.

This clonotype was counted ten times or more. The chain has TRBV20-1 and TRBJ2-1; 7 bases map to TRBD2. This CDR3 contains 13 residues. Germline V gene lookup returns CDR1 DFQATT and CDR2 SNEGSKA (reference sequence). V shed 4 bases, J shed 9 bases, and the junction held 9 bases outside the gene matches. CDR3 in amino acids: CSAIEGGPGEQFF. CDR3 DNA: TGCAGTGCTATCGAGGGAGGGCCAGGTGAGCAGTTCTTC.

The J gene is TRBJ2-1, the V gene TRBV29-1; 8 bases are a match to TRBD1. Germline V gene sequence: CDR1 SQVTM, CDR2 ANQGSEA. The CDR3 spans 12 residues. V dropped 6 bases and J dropped 5; count of bases not matched to a gene: 3. The CDR3, as DNA: TGCAGCGTCAGGACAGGGCACAATGAGCAGTTCTTC. It encodes CSVRTGHNEQFF.

There are a few counts of this clonotype. CDR3 amino acids: CASSLLANTGELFF. CDR3 bases: TGCGCCAGCAGCTTACTGGCGAACACCGGGGAGCTGTTTTTT. The chain combines TRBV5-1 with TRBJ2-2, with D uncertain. The V end lost 2 bases, the J end lost 0 bases, and 5 bases lay between the germline ends. CDR1 and CDR2 from the germline V gene are SGHRS and YFSETQ. The CDR3 totals 14 residues.

The chain carries TRBV9 and TRBJ2-7, with 12 bases lining up with TRBD2. Germline V gene sequence: CDR1 SGDLS, CDR2 YYNGEE. The CDR3 spans 15 residues. V gave up 4 bases and J gave up 6 bases; unmatched junction bases: 8. In DNA form, the CDR3 reads TGTGCCAGCAGCCCCCGACTAGCGGGAGAGGGCGAGCAGTACTTC. The encoded protein is CASSPRLAGEGEQYF. The full variable domain, in which reference TRBV9 and TRBJ2-7 provide the parts outside the CDR3, is DSGVTQTPKHLITATGQRVTLRCSPRSGDLSVYWYQQSLDQGLQFLIQYYNGEERAKGNILERFSAQQFPDLHSELNLSSLELGDSALYFCASSPRLAGEGEQYFGPGTRLTVT.

The chain recombines TRBV20-1 with TRBJ2-7; possibly TRBD1 for D (6 bases). Germline CDR1 and CDR2: DFQATT and SNEGSKA (reference sequence). CDR3 length: 15 amino acids. Trimming took 3 bases from V and 2 from J, leaving 17 bases between them. As DNA, the CDR3 is TGCAGTGCTAGCCGGACCGGGACACCGGCCTACGAGCAGTACTTC. Translating gives CSASRTGTPAYEQYF.

J is TRBJ2-3 and V is TRBV12-3 or TRBV12-4; D might be TRBD2 (5 bases). Trimming shortened V by 8 bases and J by 4 bases, and 16 bases separated the two germline ends. The CDR3 has 14 residues. The CDR3 sequence is CASGKTYSADTQYF. The CDR3 nucleotides read TGTGCCAGCGGGAAGACTTATAGCGCAGATACGCAGTATTTT.

The chain uses TRBV29-1 and TRBJ1-5; no firm D call. CDR3 length equals 14 residues. The germline CDR1 and CDR2 sequences are SQVTM and ANQGSEA. The V and J ends lost 4 bases and 0 bases respectively, with 10 bases between them. The CDR3 loop reads CSVGSGNSNQPQHF. For the CDR3, the DNA is TGCAGCGTTGGGTCGGGGAATAGCAATCAGCCCCAGCATTTT. The full variable domain, rest sourced from reference TRBV29-1 and TRBJ1-5, is SAVISQKPSRDICQRGTSLTIQCQVDSQVTMMFWYRQQPGQSLTLIATANQGSEATYESGFVIDKFPISRPNLTFSTLTVSNMSPEDSSIYLCSVGSGNSNQPQHFGDGTRLSIL.

This clonotype was found many times. J is TRBJ2-2 and V is TRBV10-1; weak D call: TRBD1 (6 bases). The V end was cut by 4 bases, the J end by 4 bases, with 10 bases between. Germline V gene data show CDR1 as WNHNN and CDR2 as SYGVQD (reference sequence). The CDR3 contains 14 residues. The CDR3 nucleotides are TGCGCCAGCAGTGTAGGGGGATCCACCGGGGAGCTGTTTTTT. Amino acid sequence: CASSVGGSTGELFF.